The 10 T cell receptor beta chains listed next were all sequenced from one sample in a study of T cell clonality in common variable immunodeficiency (dated by TCRdb to the mid-2010s). Here is what the overall study found, with its caveats: CVID TCRbeta sequences reportedly showed fewer deletions and N-nucleotide insertions and lacked highly modified clones with 13 or more V deletions.

Their target antigens are unknown. The protocol used for the library was the immunoSEQ multiplex PCR assay. The table was pulled from immuneACCESS by TCRdb, which kept in-frame rearrangements only. Such tables lose some clones; where checked, under half of the loss comes from unresolved V genes, and the rest has no known cause. The table for this sample lists about 16,000 clones, none of them counted only once. The ten most abundant clones make up 13% to 15% of the sample. Sequences were obtained from peripheral blood mononuclear cells. These receptors all come from a human donor with common variable immunodeficiency.

Comments on this clone: Read data end 3 residues before the CDR3 end; the end is taken from the germline J gene. V gene TRBV19 combines with J gene TRBJ2-5; the D gene is possibly TRBD1 (5 bases). The ends were cut back, 3 bases at V and 4 bases at J, with 15 bases in the middle. Germline V gene lookup returns CDR1 LNHDA and CDR2 SQIVND (reference sequence). This CDR3 has 15 amino acids. The CDR3 region is CASSIRPGWRETQYF. CDR3 DNA (partial): TGTGCCAGTAGTATTAGGCCAGGGTGGAGAGAGACC. The entire variable domain, with the rest obtained from reference TRBV19 and TRBJ2-5, is as follows: DGGITQSPKYLFRKEGQNVTLSCEQNLNHDAMYWYRQDPGQGLRLIYYSQIVNDFQKGDIAEGYSVSREKKESFPLTVTSAQKNPTAFYLCASSIRPGWRETQYFGPGTRLLVL.

This clone came up a few times. The sequenced CDR3 bases are TGTGCCAGCAGTGAGACTAGCGGCTACGAG. This encodes CASSETSGYE. The entire CDR3 sequence reads CASSETSGYEQYF. The chain recombines TRBV6-1 with TRBJ2-7, with 9 bases that match TRBD2. The sequence runs out 3 residues before the end of the CDR3; the remainder is reconstructed from the germline J gene. The length of the CDR3 is 13 residues. V trimming: 3 bases; J trimming: 3 bases; junction bases outside the gene matches: 0. Looked up from germline, CDR1 is MNHNS and CDR2 is SASEGT.

As for this clone: The read terminates 3 residues ahead of where the CDR3 ends, so the germline J gene completes it. The chain couples TRBV5-1 to TRBJ1-2; 7 bases fit TRBD1. This CDR3 contains 15 residues. The germline gives CDR1 SGHRS, CDR2 YFSETQ. Trimming removed 4 bases from V and 0 bases from J; junction bases left unmatched: 6. The chain's CDR3 is CASSTQGNTNYGYTF. CDR3 DNA (partial): TGCGCCAGCAGCACACAGGGGAATACTAACTATGGC. The full variable domain, completed using reference TRBV5-1 and TRBJ1-2, is KAGVTQTPRYLIKTRGQQVTLSCSPISGHRSVSWYQQTPGQGLQFLFEYFSETQRNKGNFPGRFSGRQFSNSRSEMNVSTLELGDSALYLCASSTQGNTNYGYTFGSGTRLTVV.

Incomplete CDR3 DNA: TGTGCCAGCTCACCAGCCGCCTTCCCGGGGGGCAATCAGCCC. It encodes CASSPAAFPGGNQP. The full CDR3 reads CASSPAAFPGGNQPQHF. The chain recombines TRBV18 with TRBJ1-5, with D possibly being TRBD1 (5 bases). The CDR3 end lies 3 residues beyond the end of the read and is filled in from the germline J gene. The CDR3 consists of 17 residues. V lost 2 bases and J lost 2, with 16 bases in between. CDR1 and CDR2 from the germline V gene are KGHSH and LQKENI.

Note on this clone: The CDR3 extends 3 residues past the end of the read, so its final part is completed from the germline J gene. The chain employs TRBV6-2 or TRBV6-3 and TRBJ2-7; 8 positions match TRBD2. Losses at the gene ends were 6 bases for V and 5 bases for J; bases not matched to a gene: 12. This CDR3 has 15 amino acids. CDR1 is MNHEY and CDR2 is SVGEGT in the germline V gene. The chain's CDR3 is CASRAGGLLPDEQYF. The covered CDR3 bases are TGTGCCAGCAGGGCGGGGGGCCTCTTGCCCGACGAG.

This clone turned up a few times. Sequencing ends 3 residues short of the CDR3 end; the germline J gene provides the rest. This chain links TRBV7-2 with TRBJ1-6; possibly TRBD1 for D (5 bases). Trimming shortened V by 5 bases and J by 5 bases, and 10 bases separated the two germline ends. The CDR3 runs 14 residues. In germline, CDR1 is SGHTA, CDR2 FQGNSA. The CDR3 protein is CASSPGRDNSPLHF. The CDR3 DNA, read in part, is TGTGCCAGCAGCCCCGGCAGGGATAATTCACCC.

This clone was seen many times. The sequence runs out 3 residues before the end of the CDR3; the remainder is reconstructed from the germline J gene. This chain connects TRBV9 to TRBJ2-7; D could derive from TRBD1 or TRBD2 (5 bases each). The germline CDR1 and CDR2 sequences are SGDLS and YYNGEE. The CDR3 consists of 15 residues. The V end lost 0 bases, the J end lost 2 bases, and 12 bases lay between the germline ends. CDR3 amino acids: CASSVGAQGAYEQYF. CDR3 DNA (partial): TGTGCCAGCAGCGTAGGCGCCCAGGGAGCCTACGAG.

This clone was picked up a small number of times. The sequenced fragment ends 3 residues before the CDR3 boundary, so the rest is inferred from the germline J gene. This chain joins TRBV18 and TRBJ2-2; the match to TRBD1 covers 9 bases. The V gene's germline CDR1 is KGHSH and CDR2 LQKENI. The junction had 9 bases not matched to a gene; V was cut back by 3 bases and J by 4 bases. The CDR3 is 17 residues long. The sequenced part of the CDR3 DNA is TGTGCCAGCTCACCCGTCGCGGGACAGGGTCCCACCGGGGAG. Protein: CASSPVAGQGPTGE. The full CDR3 reads CASSPVAGQGPTGELFF.

Remarks on this clone: The read ends 3 residues shy of where the CDR3 ends; the end is completed using the germline J gene. The chain joins TRBV2 to TRBJ2-3; perhaps TRBD1 as D (6 bases). The CDR3 sequence is 17 residues long. V was trimmed by 4 bases and J by 2 bases, leaving 19 bases between them. Germline-derived CDR1 and CDR2 are SNHLY and FYNNEI. This chain's CDR3 is CASSVDYRAPVTDTQYF. CDR3 DNA, as far as it was read: TGTGCCAGCAGTGTAGACTACAGGGCCCCAGTCACAGATACG.

As concerns this clone: Read sequence stops 3 residues before the CDR3 end, and the germline J gene provides the missing end. The V and J genes are TRBV7-9 and TRBJ2-2; TRBD1 aligns across 8 bases. The CDR3 runs to 15 residues. Germline V lookup: CDR1 SEHNR, CDR2 FQNEAQ (reference sequence). The V gene end was trimmed by 1 base and the J gene end by 6 bases; junction bases not matched to a gene: 4. CDR3 DNA, as far as it was read: TGTGCCAGCAGCTTAGGAGGACAGGGCCCCGGGGAG. Translating it yields CASSLGGQGPGE. The full-length CDR3 reads as CASSLGGQGPGELFF.